The next 25 T cell receptor beta chains were all read from a single sample in a study of human T cells and chemical hapten exposure. TCRdb fed the RACE reads into MiXCR, producing one record per CDR3 protein. This table has 150,000 to 200,000 distinct CDR3 sequences, about 14% appearing once. Time point noted: patch test 1, 2 weeks after DPC sensitization. Treatment defined: therapeutic diphenylcyclopropenone sensitization with weekly scalp DPC. The sample in question was whole blood, obtained in connection with sensitization to the hapten diphenylcyclopropenone (DPC). These receptors originate from a woman between 25 and 40 years old with alopecia areata. Some clones in this sample may be carry-over from other donors' samples.

This clonotype appeared a few times. The rearrangement links TRBV7-9 to TRBJ2-4, with a tentative D call TRBD2 (6 bases). This CDR3 spans 16 amino acids. Germline V CDR1 and CDR2: SEHNR, FQNEAQ (reference sequence). The V end lost 5 bases, the J end lost 0 bases, and 14 bases lay between the germline ends. CDR3 sequence: CASSEDGSLAKNIQYF. The DNA of the CDR3 is TGTGCCAGCAGCGAGGACGGGAGTCTAGCCAAAAACATTCAGTACTTC.

The V gene is TRBV11-3, the J gene TRBJ2-2; D call uncertain. The germline CDR1 and CDR2 sequences are SGHNT and YENEEA. CDR3 size: 14 residues. The V gene lost 5 bases and the J gene lost 1 base, with 8 bases spanning the gap. CDR3 protein: CASSPRRNTGELFF. As DNA, the CDR3 is TGTGCCAGCAGCCCTCGAAGGAACACCGGGGAGCTGTTTTTT.

The chain joins TRBV20-1 to TRBJ2-3; TRBD2 aligns across 7 bases. Looked up from germline, CDR1 is DFQATT and CDR2 is SNEGSKA (reference sequence). CDR3 length equals 13 residues. Here the CDR3 DNA reads TGCAGCGCCATTGGGACTACCCAATATACGCAGTATTTT. Encoded protein: CSAIGTTQYTQYF.

The rearrangement uses TRBV30 and TRBJ2-7, with 10 bases identical to TRBD1. Germline V gene lookup returns CDR1 GTSNPN and CDR2 SVGIG (reference sequence). The CDR3 has 14 residues. Unmatched junction bases numbered 5, after V lost 1 base and J lost 5 bases. The CDR3 nucleotides are TGTGCCTGGAGTGCGGGACAGGGGATCAACGAGCAGTACTTC. Translated, it gives CAWSAGQGINEQYF.

V usage is TRBV5-1 and J usage is TRBJ2-1; either TRBD1 or TRBD2 may fit D (6 bases each). V was shortened by 4 bases and J by 2 bases, with 13 bases between the two germline ends. CDR3 length: 15 residues. CDR1 and CDR2 (germline): SGHRS, YFSETQ. CDR3 coding DNA: TGCGCCAGCAGCCGCGGGACATCCACCTACAATGAGCAGTTCTTC. Amino acids: CASSRGTSTYNEQFF.

This clonotype was counted at least ten times. The chain combines TRBV5-1 with TRBJ2-7; D is perhaps TRBD1 (6 bases). Trimming took 5 bases from V and 1 from J, leaving 10 bases between them. The length of the CDR3 is 13 residues. In germline, CDR1 is SGHRS, CDR2 YFSETQ. The CDR3 spells CASSRGQSYEQYF. CDR3 DNA: TGCGCCAGCAGTCGGGGACAATCCTACGAGCAGTACTTC.

This clonotype turned up a few times. This chain links TRBV12-3 or TRBV12-4 with TRBJ2-2; D unresolved. V was trimmed by 3 bases and J by 4 bases, leaving 6 bases between them. There are 13 residues in the CDR3. Here the CDR3 DNA reads TGTGCCAGCAGTTTGGGCGTCACCGGGGAGCTGTTTTTT. Translating gives CASSLGVTGELFF.

This clonotype has more than one count but fewer than ten. The rearrangement links TRBV7-3 to TRBJ2-3; D may be TRBD2 (6 bases). Germline CDR1 is SGHTA and CDR2 is FQGTGA. Trimming left V 4 bases short and J 2 bases short, with 13 bases between. This CDR3 has 15 residues. CDR3 in amino acids: CASSSGGLSTDTQYF. CDR3 nucleotide sequence: TGTGCCAGCAGCTCTGGGGGACTCTCCACAGATACGCAGTATTTT.

The chain is built from TRBV18 and TRBJ1-1; D gene unclear. CDR1 and CDR2 from the germline V gene are KGHSH and LQKENI. The ends were cut back, 2 bases at V and 0 bases at J, with 10 bases in the middle. The CDR3 loop spans 15 amino acids. CDR3 sequence (DNA): TGTGCCAGCTCACCATATGACGGATTGAACACTGAAGCTTTCTTT. This sequence encodes CASSPYDGLNTEAFF.

This clonotype was picked up many times. The chain is built from TRBV29-1 and TRBJ1-2, with 9 nucleotides matching TRBD1. This CDR3 is built from 12 residues. The trim removed 7 bases at V and 5 bases at J, leaving 5 bases unmatched. The germline CDR1 and CDR2 sequences are SQVTM and ANQGSEA. CDR3 loop: CSADGQGYGYTF. The DNA for the CDR3 is TGCAGCGCTGACGGACAGGGGTATGGCTACACCTTC.

The chain carries TRBV4-1 and TRBJ2-3, with TRBD2 matching 7 bases. Germline CDR1 and CDR2: MGHRA and YSYEKL. The CDR3 runs to 15 residues. V dropped 4 bases and J dropped 4; count of bases not matched to a gene: 8. CDR3 in DNA: TGCGCCAGCAGCCCTCACGGCGGGAGCCCAGATACGCAGTATTTT. It translates to CASSPHGGSPDTQYF.

V and J are TRBV15 and TRBJ1-2; the D is unclear. CDR1 LNHNV and CDR2 YYDKDF come from the germline V gene (reference sequence). V lost 5 bases, J lost 8 bases, and 12 bases lay in between. This CDR3 has 12 amino acids. DNA of the CDR3: TGTGCCACCAGCCGCTCGTCTGAAGGCTACACCTTC. It specifies CATSRSSEGYTF.

As DNA, the CDR3 is TGTGCCAGCAGACCAAGGGCAGGACAGGGGACTGAAGCTTTCTTT. It codes for CASRPRAGQGTEAFF. This chain joins TRBV12-3 or TRBV12-4 and TRBJ1-1; 9 nucleotides agree with TRBD1. Trimming took 6 bases from V and 5 from J; bases not matched to a gene: 10. The CDR3 length is 15 residues.

The genes are TRBV28 and TRBJ2-3; 8 bases align to TRBD1. V trimming: 4 bases; J trimming: 4 bases; junction bases outside the gene matches: 10. The CDR3 covers 16 residues. Germline-derived CDR1 and CDR2 are MDHEN and SYDVKM. CDR3 nucleotide sequence: TGTGCCAGCAGTTCGTACAGGGGGAAGGGGGCAGATACGCAGTATTTT. Translating it yields CASSSYRGKGADTQYF.

V and J are TRBV4-2 and TRBJ2-5; D call uncertain. Germline V lookup: CDR1 LGHNA, CDR2 YNFKEQ. This CDR3 contains 14 residues. Trimming removed 0 bases from V and 0 bases from J, with 5 bases in between. The CDR3 DNA reads as TGTGCCAGCAGCCAAGACACTAACCAAGAGACCCAGTACTTC. Encoded protein: CASSQDTNQETQYF.

This clonotype appeared a few times. CDR3 coding DNA: TGTGCCAGCAGGGACTACGCGAACACCGGGGAGCTGTTTTTT. It encodes CASRDYANTGELFF. The J gene is TRBJ2-2, the V gene TRBV12-3 or TRBV12-4, with D possibly being TRBD2 (6 bases). This CDR3 region has 14 residues. V lost 6 bases to trimming and J lost 0 bases, with 8 bases between them.

This clonotype was seen a few times. V and J are TRBV29-1 and TRBJ1-2; D call uncertain. Trimming removed 7 bases from V and 6 bases from J, with 15 bases in between. In germline, CDR1 is SQVTM, CDR2 ANQGSEA. This CDR3 comprises 12 residues. The CDR3: CSAQTRRDGYTF. The CDR3 DNA follows: TGCAGCGCCCAGACCCGGAGGGATGGCTACACCTTC.

This clonotype was counted ten times or more. V is TRBV5-1 and J is TRBJ1-2; D unclear. With 0 bases removed from V and 2 bases from J, the gap between germline ends came to 5 bases. The CDR3 is 13 residues long. Germline CDR1 SGHRS, CDR2 YFSETQ. CDR3 region: CASSLAQNYGYTF. CDR3 DNA: TGCGCCAGCAGCTTGGCCCAGAACTATGGCTACACCTTC.

The chain carries TRBV4-3 and TRBJ2-5; D not certain. CDR3 size: 15 residues. Germline V gene lookup returns CDR1 LGHNA and CDR2 YSLEER. V lost 1 base, J lost 5 bases, and 14 bases lay in between. As DNA, the CDR3 is TGCGCCAGCAGCCAAGGTGTGGGCAGCCGTGAGACCCAGTACTTC. Translation: CASSQGVGSRETQYF.

This clonotype was seen only a few times. The chain couples TRBV11-3 to TRBJ1-6; a weak D match, TRBD1 (5 bases). The CDR3 has 17 amino acids. V was trimmed by 2 bases and J by 4 bases, leaving 15 bases between them. CDR1 and CDR2 from the germline V gene are SGHNT and YENEEA. CDR3 in DNA: TGTGCCAGCAGCTTATTGCCTACTGGGGCATATAATTCACCCCTCCACTTT. Translated, it gives CASSLLPTGAYNSPLHF. Variable domain in full (rest from reference TRBV11-3 and TRBJ1-6): EAGVVQSPRYKIIEKKQPVAFWCNPISGHNTLYWYLQNLGQGPELLIRYENEEAVDDSQLPKDRFSAERLKGVDSTLKIQPAELGDSAVYLCASSLLPTGAYNSPLHFGNGTRLTVT.

The V gene is TRBV7-2, the J gene TRBJ2-7, with 7 bases lining up with TRBD2. The CDR3 extends over 16 amino acids. CDR1 is SGHTA, CDR2 FQGNSA, per germline. The J segment lost 0 bases and the V segment lost 4 bases, leaving 9 bases of the junction unmatched. The CDR3 nucleotides are TGTGCCAGCAGCTCCTTAGGAGCGGGGCGCTCCTACGAGCAGTACTTC. This encodes CASSSLGAGRSYEQYF. The full variable domain, its missing parts supplied by reference TRBV7-2 and TRBJ2-7, is GAGVSQSPSNKVTEKGKDVELRCDPISGHTALYWYRQSLGQGLEFLIYFQGNSAPDKSGLPSDRFSAERTGGSVSTLTIQRTQQEDSAVYLCASSSLGAGRSYEQYFGPGTRLTVT.

The rearrangement uses TRBV29-1 and TRBJ2-5; perhaps TRBD1 as D (7 bases). The CDR3 consists of 13 residues. V dropped 7 bases and J dropped 4 bases, with 16 bases sitting between them. Germline-derived CDR1 and CDR2 are SQVTM and ANQGSEA. This CDR3 is CSGKNRGGETQYF. The CDR3 DNA sequence: TGCAGCGGTAAAAACAGGGGAGGAGAGACCCAGTACTTC.

The chain uses TRBV20-1 and TRBJ2-1; 13 nucleotides line up with TRBD2. CDR3 length: 18 amino acids. Germline V gene lookup returns CDR1 DFQATT and CDR2 SNEGSKA (reference sequence). V lost 5 bases to trimming and J lost 3 bases; unmatched junction nucleotides: 13. For the CDR3, the DNA is TGCAGTGCTCCACGACTAGCGGGAGGCCCCGGTAGCTACAATGAGCAGTTCTTC. Translating it yields CSAPRLAGGPGSYNEQFF.

This clonotype was counted between two and nine times. This chain uses TRBV2 with TRBJ2-1, with D possibly TRBD2 on 5 matching bases. V was clipped by 8 bases and J by 8 bases, with 16 bases between them. Germline V lookup: CDR1 SNHLY, CDR2 FYNNEI. CDR3 length: 13 residues. The CDR3 loop is CASFAILDHEQFF. CDR3 DNA: TGTGCCAGCTTCGCTATACTAGACCATGAGCAGTTCTTC.

This chain links TRBV28 with TRBJ1-1, with a tentative D call TRBD1 (5 bases). The germline V gene has CDR1 MDHEN and CDR2 SYDVKM. Trimming took off 0 bases at V and 6 bases at J, with 17 bases between the two ends. The CDR3 has 16 amino acids. CDR3 in DNA: TGTGCCAGCAGTTTATGGGGCGTGGGGGAGGTTGCTGAAGCTTTCTTT. Translation: CASSLWGVGEVAEAFF.